One and the same sample provided the 15 T cell receptor beta chains below, sequenced in a study of control samples from healthy donors and cancer patients. Measured with immunoSEQ multiplex PCR; TCRdb has only the in-frame clones, and not every one. The table includes about 130,000 clones, 70% to 90% detected once. What was sequenced was blood. These receptors all come from a man in his fifties or sixties in good health.

The gene calls are TRBV19 and TRBJ1-6; 8 bases line up with TRBD1. With V trimmed by 4 bases and J by 6 bases, 8 bases remained unmatched. Per germline, CDR1 LNHDA and CDR2 SQIVND (reference sequence). This CDR3 is built from 16 residues. The DNA of the CDR3 is TGTGCCAGTAGTACATCAGGACAGGGAGGTAATTCACCCCTCCACTTT. It encodes CASSTSGQGGNSPLHF.

CDR3 protein: CAIRISGNTIYF. The CDR3, as DNA: TGTGCCATCAGAATCTCTGGAAACACCATATATTTT. The chain combines TRBV10-3 with TRBJ1-3; D ambiguous. The CDR3 consists of 12 residues. Looked up from germline, CDR1 is ENHRY and CDR2 is SYGVKD. Trimming took 6 bases from V and 0 from J, leaving 3 bases between them.

This chain uses TRBV7-8 with TRBJ1-2; 12 bases line up with TRBD1. This CDR3 spans 16 amino acids. V lost 3 bases to trimming and J lost 4 bases; unmatched junction nucleotides: 6. Germline CDR1 and CDR2: SGHVS and FQNEAQ. The CDR3 region is CASSLGTGGSVYGYTF. The CDR3 DNA sequence: TGTGCCAGCAGCTTGGGGACAGGGGGCTCAGTCTATGGCTACACCTTC.

V gene TRBV4-1 combines with J gene TRBJ2-5, with 10 bases matching TRBD2. V was pared by 0 bases and J by 3 bases, with 7 bases of the junction left unmatched. The germline gives CDR1 MGHRA, CDR2 YSYEKL. This CDR3 spans 17 amino acids. The CDR3 DNA follows: TGCGCCAGCAGCCAAGATCCATATAGCGGGGGGAAAGAGACCCAGTACTTC. Encoded protein: CASSQDPYSGGKETQYF.

The V and J genes are TRBV7-8 and TRBJ2-2; TRBD1 or TRBD2 may be the D gene (5 bases each). The CDR3 has 16 amino acids. V was cut by 5 bases and J by 2 bases, with 15 bases left in between. The germline CDR1 and CDR2 sequences are SGHVS and FQNEAQ. The CDR3 sequence is CASSATGTPNTGELFF. The CDR3 region has the DNA TGTGCCAGCAGCGCAACCGGGACGCCAAACACCGGGGAGCTGTTTTTT.

The chain couples TRBV27 to TRBJ2-2, with D uncertain. CDR3 size: 11 residues. CDR1 and CDR2 (germline): MNHEY, SMNVEV (reference sequence). V dropped 10 bases and J dropped 6 bases, with 9 bases sitting between them. The CDR3 protein is CATGESGELFF. CDR3 sequence (DNA): TGTGCCACTGGTGAATCCGGGGAGCTGTTTTTT.

The table lists this clone with a count of one. The chain carries TRBV6-5 and TRBJ1-2; 10 bases are a match to TRBD1. The CDR3 runs to 15 residues. Trimming removed 2 bases from V and 5 bases from J; junction bases left unmatched: 5. The germline V gene has CDR1 MNHEY and CDR2 SVGAGI. CDR3 DNA sequence: TGTGCCAGCAGTTACACAGGACAGGGGGGATATGGCTACACCTTC. It specifies CASSYTGQGGYGYTF.

V is TRBV19 and J is TRBJ2-3; no firm D call. This CDR3 region has 13 residues. V lost 4 bases, J lost 1 base, and 6 bases lay in between. CDR1 is LNHDA and CDR2 is SQIVND in the germline V gene (reference sequence). This CDR3 is CASSTSGTDTQYF. The CDR3 bases are TGTGCCAGTAGTACCTCAGGCACAGATACGCAGTATTTT.

The J gene is TRBJ2-7, the V gene TRBV5-6; 7 bases fit TRBD1. Germline CDR1 and CDR2: SGHDT and YYEEEE. The ends lost 2 bases at V and 4 bases at J; junction bases unmatched: 12. CDR3 size: 16 residues. The CDR3 region is CASSFRPGQKNYEQYF. CDR3 bases: TGTGCCAGCAGCTTTAGACCGGGACAGAAAAATTACGAGCAGTACTTC.

This clone has a handful of counts. This chain connects TRBV6-5 to TRBJ2-3; no definite D call. The CDR3 extends over 15 amino acids. Per germline, CDR1 MNHEY and CDR2 SVGAGI. Trimming removed 6 bases at V and 0 bases at J, with 13 bases between. CDR3 in amino acids: CASRSVGGSTDTQYF. CDR3 sequence (DNA): TGTGCCAGCAGGAGTGTGGGCGGAAGCACAGATACGCAGTATTTT.

V is TRBV10-1 and J is TRBJ2-1; 10 bases map to TRBD2. Germline V CDR1 and CDR2: WNHNN, SYGVQD (reference sequence). The ends lost 2 bases at V and 9 bases at J; junction bases unmatched: 7. This CDR3 region has 15 residues. CDR3 DNA sequence: TGCGCCAGCAGTGAGGTAGGGACTAGCGACGCTGAGCAGTTCTTC. This translates into CASSEVGTSDAEQFF.

The CDR3 sequence: CAWRKGTYEQYF. The CDR3 coding sequence is TGTGCCTGGAGAAAGGGAACCTACGAGCAGTACTTC. This chain links TRBV30 with TRBJ2-7; D unclear. Deletions cut 3 bases from V and 2 bases from J, with 8 bases between. Germline assignment: CDR1 GTSNPN and CDR2 SVGIG (reference sequence). This CDR3 spans 12 amino acids.

This clone was counted between two and nine times. The chain uses TRBV6-5 and TRBJ1-6; no clear D. V was pared by 4 bases and J by 8 bases, with 12 bases between. Per the germline V gene, CDR1 is MNHEY and CDR2 is SVGAGI. The CDR3 length is 14 residues. In DNA form, the CDR3 reads TGTGCCAGCAGTTTAAAGGTTGTGGATTCACCCCTCCACTTT. As protein: CASSLKVVDSPLHF.

The genes are TRBV11-2 and TRBJ2-7, with 7 bases lining up with TRBD2. The CDR3 extends over 14 amino acids. V lost 5 bases, J lost 6 bases, and 10 bases stayed unmatched. CDR1 and CDR2 (germline): SGHAT, FQNNGV. CDR3 sequence: CASSATPSGGEQYF. The CDR3 bases are TGTGCCAGCAGCGCAACACCCTCGGGGGGCGAGCAGTACTTC. Using reference TRBV11-2 and TRBJ2-7 for the parts outside the CDR3, the full variable domain is EAGVAQSPRYKIIEKRQSVAFWCNPISGHATLYWYQQILGQGPKLLIQFQNNGVVDDSQLPKDRFSAERLKGVDSTLKIQPAKLEDSAVYLCASSATPSGGEQYFGPGTRLTVT.

The chain has TRBV6-5 and TRBJ2-7, with unresolved D. TRBJ2-5 explains the end of the DNA better; the J call may be wrong. The V gene's germline CDR1 is MNHEY and CDR2 SVGAGI. CDR3 length equals 14 residues. The CDR3 spells CASSPGPYVGTQYF. The DNA for the CDR3 is TGTGCCAGCAGCCCCGGGCCTTACGTGGGGACCCAGTACTTC.